These T cell receptor beta chains were read from a single sample in a study of blood T cell repertoires in COVID-19. Clones were sequenced by immunoSEQ multiplex PCR, and TCRdb holds only the in-frame ones, with some missing. The top ten clones hold roughly 12% of a sample with about 80,000 clones, 89% of them seen once. Material: peripheral blood. The receptors were sampled from an older man with active or convalescent COVID-19. CDR3s include the opening cysteine and the closing phenylalanine or tryptophan. A D gene is named only where the DNA matches it firmly. A row's size may be missing; if present it is once, few, many or a size class.

j_gene | abundance | v_gene | d_gene | CDR3aa | CDR3nt
TRBJ1-5 | - | TRBV6-4 | TRBD1 | CATRQGPLWPQHF | TGTGCCACGAGACAGGGGCCCCTTTGGCCCCAGCATTTT
TRBJ2-2 | - | TRBV13 | TRBD1 | CASRQGIGELFF | TGTGCCAGTAGACAGGGTATCGGGGAGCTGTTTTTT
TRBJ2-7 | - | TRBV11-2 | TRBD2 | CASSLGPFGTKNYEQYF | TGTGCCAGCAGCTTAGGACCGTTCGGGACTAAGAATTACGAGCAGTACTTC
TRBJ1-3 | - | TRBV10-3 | TRBD1 | CAISGTGGSLRSGNTIYF | TGTGCCATCAGTGGGACAGGGGGCAGTCTACGCTCTGGAAACACCATATATTTT
TRBJ1-5 | - | TRBV15 | - | CATSRRGGSNQPQHF | TGTGCCACCAGCCGGAGGGGGGGGAGCAATCAGCCCCAGCATTTT
TRBJ2-7 | - | TRBV12-3/TRBV12-4 | - | CASSLGLIYEQYF | TGTGCCAGCAGTTTAGGGCTCATCTACGAGCAGTACTTC
TRBJ2-7 | - | TRBV6-6 | TRBD2 | CASSPVERGFYEQYF | TGTGCCAGCAGCCCGGTCGAGCGGGGTTTCTACGAGCAGTACTTC
TRBJ1-2 | few | TRBV10-1 | - | CASSESRGANYGYTF | TGCGCCAGCAGTGAGTCGCGAGGTGCTAACTATGGCTACACCTTC
TRBJ2-3 | - | TRBV11-1 | TRBD2 | CASSSIGGGGTDTQYF | TGTGCCAGCAGCTCGATCGGCGGGGGGGGCACAGATACGCAGTATTTT
TRBJ2-7 | - | TRBV6-2/TRBV6-3 | - | CASSDTPWEQYF | TGTGCCAGCAGTGACACTCCTTGGGAGCAGTACTTC
TRBJ2-3 | - | TRBV2 | TRBD2 | CASRYYGGGGDTQYF | TGTGCCAGCAGATACTACGGGGGGGGAGGAGATACGCAGTATTTT
TRBJ2-3 | - | TRBV4-2 | TRBD2 | CASSQGRTSGGASTDTQYF | TGTGCCAGCAGCCAAGGGCGGACTAGCGGGGGAGCAAGCACAGATACGCAGTATTTT
TRBJ2-1 | - | TRBV18 | TRBD2 | CASSPLTGGLVNEQFF | TGTGCCAGCTCACCACTGACGGGGGGGCTGGTCAATGAGCAGTTCTTC
TRBJ2-3 | - | TRBV3-1/TRBV3-2 | - | CASSQGPDTQYF | TGTGCCAGCAGCCAAGGGCCAGATACGCAGTATTTT
TRBJ1-5 | once | TRBV21-1 | - | CASSTGQGRRQPQHF | TGTGCCAGCAGCACGGGACAGGGAAGAAGACAGCCCCAGCATTTT
TRBJ1-4 | - | TRBV7-8 | - | CASSLYDPEGGNEKLFF | TGTGCCAGCAGCTTATACGACCCCGAAGGGGGAAATGAAAAACTGTTTTTT
TRBJ1-2 | - | TRBV29-1 | - | CSVEWDTPGYTF | TGCAGCGTTGAATGGGACACGCCCGGCTACACCTTC
TRBJ2-3 | - | TRBV3-1/TRBV3-2 | TRBD2 | CASSQDVASGGGTQYF | TGTGCCAGCAGCCAAGATGTAGCTAGCGGGGGTGGTACGCAGTATTTT
TRBJ2-7 | - | TRBV4-1 | - | CASSQAVSVDRSYEQYF | TGCGCCAGCAGCCAGGCAGTATCCGTTGACAGATCCTACGAGCAGTACTTC
TRBJ1-1 | - | TRBV10-3 | - | CAISDGAGNTEAFF | TGTGCCATCAGTGATGGGGCAGGGAACACTGAAGCTTTCTTT
TRBJ2-2 | - | TRBV4-1 | - | CASSHSNTGELFF | TGCGCCAGCAGCCACTCGAACACCGGGGAGCTGTTTTTT
TRBJ1-5 | - | TRBV6-5 | TRBD1 | CASSSGTGYQPQHF | TGTGCCAGCAGTTCCGGGACAGGGTATCAGCCCCAGCATTTT
TRBJ1-4 | once | TRBV2 | TRBD1 | CASSSSGTENEKLFF | TGTGCCAGCAGTTCCTCCGGGACAGAGAATGAAAAACTGTTTTTT
TRBJ2-7 | - | TRBV29-1 | - | CSVGSQGTYEQYF | TGCAGCGTAGGCTCCCAGGGCACCTACGAGCAGTACTTC
TRBJ2-1 | - | TRBV3-1/TRBV3-2 | TRBD2 | CAASARGGKNEQFF | TGTGCCGCTTCCGCCCGGGGGGGGAAGAATGAGCAGTTCTTC
TRBJ2-1 | once | TRBV25-1 | TRBD2 | CASSLEGLAGEGGEQFF | TGTGCCAGCAGTTTAGAGGGACTAGCGGGGGAAGGAGGTGAGCAGTTCTTC
TRBJ1-5 | - | TRBV5-4 | - | CASSLGPAGSNQPQHF | TGTGCCAGCAGCTTGGGGCCAGCGGGCAGCAATCAGCCCCAGCATTTT
TRBJ2-1 | once | TRBV7-8 | TRBD1 | CASSWDREEQFF | TGTGCCAGCAGCTGGGACAGGGAGGAGCAGTTCTTC
TRBJ2-5 | - | TRBV5-1 | - | CASSWRGKETQYF | TGCGCCAGCAGCTGGCGAGGAAAAGAGACCCAGTACTTC
TRBJ1-3 | - | TRBV2 | TRBD1 | CASRPNVGRGNTIYF | TGTGCCAGCAGGCCGAATGTGGGCAGGGGGAACACCATATATTTT
TRBJ2-5 | once | TRBV15 | - | CATSRARLVSETQYF | TGTGCCACCAGCAGAGCGAGACTAGTTTCAGAGACCCAGTACTTC
TRBJ2-7 | - | TRBV5-1 | - | CASSLQAKLPYEQYF | TGCGCCAGCAGCCTGCAGGCCAAATTACCCTACGAGCAGTACTTC
TRBJ1-2 | - | TRBV5-4 | - | CASSLRGTNYGYTF | TGTGCCAGCAGCTTGAGAGGTACTAACTATGGCTACACCTTC
TRBJ1-4 | - | TRBV6-5 | - | CASRSTGNYNEKLFF | TGTGCCAGCAGGTCTACAGGAAACTATAATGAAAAACTGTTTTTT
TRBJ2-5 | - | TRBV27 | TRBD2 | CASKPWAGGFQETQYF | TGTGCCAGCAAACCATGGGCGGGGGGATTCCAAGAGACCCAGTACTTC
TRBJ1-3 | - | TRBV14 | TRBD1 | CASSAEWDRTGNTIYF | TGTGCCAGCAGCGCGGAATGGGACAGAACTGGAAACACCATATATTTT
TRBJ1-2 | - | TRBV6-6 | - | CASSFPNLWSDGYTF | TGTGCCAGCAGTTTCCCGAATCTTTGGTCGGATGGCTACACCTTC
TRBJ2-1 | - | TRBV3-1/TRBV3-2 | TRBD2 | CASSQDSGRGDYNEQFF | TGTGCCAGCAGCCAAGATAGCGGTCGGGGGGACTACAATGAGCAGTTCTTC
TRBJ1-1 | - | TRBV18 | - | CASSPNRLHTEAFF | TGTGCCAGCTCACCAAACAGGCTACACACTGAAGCTTTCTTT
TRBJ2-7 | - | TRBV2 | - | CASRQGSPYEQYF | TGTGCCAGCAGACAGGGCTCTCCCTACGAGCAGTACTTC
TRBJ1-2 | - | TRBV7-2 | TRBD1 | CASSSGQTGGKSHGYTF | TGTGCCAGCAGTTCTGGACAGACAGGGGGCAAAAGCCATGGCTACACCTTC
TRBJ2-1 | - | TRBV6-2/TRBV6-3 | - | CASSYGIKTATLLYNEQFF | TGTGCCAGCAGTTACGGAATAAAGACAGCCACCTTACTTTACAATGAGCAGTTCTTC
TRBJ1-1 | once | TRBV4-2 | - | CASSQREGSTEAFF | TGTGCCAGCAGCCAACGGGAGGGCTCCACTGAAGCTTTCTTT
TRBJ2-3 | - | TRBV9 | - | CASSPMPGISTDTQYF | TGTGCCAGCAGCCCCATGCCAGGAATTAGCACAGATACGCAGTATTTT
TRBJ1-5 | - | TRBV6-2/TRBV6-3 | TRBD1 | CASTPRTGRRQPQHF | TGTGCCAGCACCCCTCGGACAGGGCGCCGTCAGCCCCAGCATTTT
TRBJ1-6 | once | TRBV5-6 | TRBD1 | CASSLVDRGADSPLHF | TGTGCCAGCAGCTTGGTGGACAGGGGGGCTGATTCACCCCTCCACTTT
TRBJ2-7 | - | TRBV27 | - | CASSPISGVYSYEQYF | TGTGCCAGCAGTCCGATATCGGGAGTCTACTCCTACGAGCAGTACTTC
TRBJ2-7 | - | TRBV5-6 | TRBD1 | CASSRRGQGAYEQYF | TGTGCCAGCAGCCGGAGGGGACAGGGGGCCTACGAGCAGTACTTC
TRBJ2-7 | - | TRBV9 | - | CASSVDASEGYEQYF | TGTGCCAGCAGCGTAGATGCTAGCGAAGGCTACGAGCAGTACTTC
TRBJ1-5 | - | TRBV10-3 | TRBD1 | CAISGQGVNQPQHF | TGTGCCATCAGCGGACAGGGGGTCAATCAGCCCCAGCATTTT
TRBJ1-1 | - | TRBV9 | TRBD1 | CASSPSPGQGAWMNTEAFF | TGTGCCAGCAGCCCCTCCCCGGGACAGGGGGCTTGGATGAACACTGAAGCTTTCTTT
TRBJ1-2 | - | TRBV6-5 | TRBD1 | CASVFSGQGNYGYTF | TGTGCCAGCGTTTTCTCGGGACAGGGGAACTATGGCTACACCTTC
TRBJ2-3 | - | TRBV15 | - | CATSDPERPTDTQYF | TGTGCCACCAGCGACCCGGAGAGACCCACAGATACGCAGTATTTT
TRBJ1-2 | - | TRBV5-1 | - | CASSLVQGLDGYTF | TGCGCCAGCAGCTTGGTACAGGGTCTTGATGGCTACACCTTC
TRBJ2-2 | - | TRBV7-8 | TRBD1 | CASSRGPGTVLTGELFF | TGTGCCAGCAGCCGAGGACCCGGGACAGTACTCACCGGGGAGCTGTTTTTT